The source of this T cell receptor (beta chain) is a study of blood T cell repertoires in COVID-19. Study details: The United States, Italy and Spain supplied acute and convalescent COVID-19 samples. The analysed material was cDNA or gDNA that came from T cells, B-cell-depleted T cells, or PBMCs.

J was trimmed by 7 bases and V by 7 bases; bases with no gene match: 20. CDR3 length: 20 amino acids. Germline CDR1 SGHRS, CDR2 YFSETQ. Original analysis: For nucleated cells, counts were estimated from reference gene primer amplification. The repertoire was sequenced with immunoSEQ multiplex PCR; TCRdb's copy has only in-frame clones and lacks some. The DNA was the basis for D and trimming; V, J and clone size are from that table. The top ten clones hold 10% of a sample with some 190,000 clones, around 82% of them seen once. The sequenced sample consisted of peripheral blood. This chain connects TRBV5-1 to TRBJ2-1, with TRBD2 matching 16 bases. The TCR comes from a woman of 80 years or more with active or convalescent COVID-19. The CDR3 nucleotides are TGCGCCAGCCGGTCAAAGGGACTAGCGGGAGGGCCCCGCATAGGTAATGAGCAGTTCTTC. Translation gives CASRSKGLAGGPRIGNEQFF.